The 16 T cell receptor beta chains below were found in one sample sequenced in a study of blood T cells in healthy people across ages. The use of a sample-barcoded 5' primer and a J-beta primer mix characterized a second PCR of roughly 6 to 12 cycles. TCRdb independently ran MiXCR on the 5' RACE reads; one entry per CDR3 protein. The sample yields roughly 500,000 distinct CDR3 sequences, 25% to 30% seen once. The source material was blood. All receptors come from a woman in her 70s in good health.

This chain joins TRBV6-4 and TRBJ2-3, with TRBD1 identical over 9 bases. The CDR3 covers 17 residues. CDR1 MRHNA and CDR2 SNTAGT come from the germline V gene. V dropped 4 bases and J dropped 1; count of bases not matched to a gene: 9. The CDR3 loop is CASSVAGQGVGTDTQYF. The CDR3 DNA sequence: TGTGCCAGCAGTGTTGCGGGACAGGGAGTTGGCACAGATACGCAGTATTTT.

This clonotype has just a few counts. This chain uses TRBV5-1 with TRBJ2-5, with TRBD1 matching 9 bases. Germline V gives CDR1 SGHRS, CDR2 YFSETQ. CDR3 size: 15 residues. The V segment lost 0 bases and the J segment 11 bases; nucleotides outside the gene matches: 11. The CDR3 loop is CASSLAGTGTSEQYF. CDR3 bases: TGCGCCAGCAGCTTGGCAGGGACAGGGACTTCTGAGCAGTACTTC.

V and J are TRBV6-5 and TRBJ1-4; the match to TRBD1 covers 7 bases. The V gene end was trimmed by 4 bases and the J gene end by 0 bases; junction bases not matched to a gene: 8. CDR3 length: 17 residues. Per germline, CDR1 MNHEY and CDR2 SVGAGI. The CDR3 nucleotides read TGTGCCAGCAGTTCATACCGGGACAGCGCAACTAATGAAAAACTGTTTTTT. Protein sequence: CASSSYRDSATNEKLFF.

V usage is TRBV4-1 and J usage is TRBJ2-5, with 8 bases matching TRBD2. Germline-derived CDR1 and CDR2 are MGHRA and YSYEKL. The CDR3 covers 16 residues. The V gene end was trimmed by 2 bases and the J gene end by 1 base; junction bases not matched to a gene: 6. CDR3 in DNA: TGCGCCAGCAGCCAATCTAGCGGGTGGACCCAAGAGACCCAGTACTTC. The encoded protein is CASSQSSGWTQETQYF.

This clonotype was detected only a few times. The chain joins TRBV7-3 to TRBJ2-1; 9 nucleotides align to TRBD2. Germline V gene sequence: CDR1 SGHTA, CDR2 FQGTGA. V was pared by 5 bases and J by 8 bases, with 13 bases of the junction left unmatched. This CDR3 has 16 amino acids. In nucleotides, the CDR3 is TGTGCCAGCAGCAAGGTAGCGGGGGTAATAGGGGATGAGCAGTTCTTC. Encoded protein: CASSKVAGVIGDEQFF.

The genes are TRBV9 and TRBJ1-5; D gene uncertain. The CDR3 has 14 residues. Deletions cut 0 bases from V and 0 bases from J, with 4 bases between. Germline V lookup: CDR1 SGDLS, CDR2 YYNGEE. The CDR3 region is CASSVEDSNQPQHF. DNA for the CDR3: TGTGCCAGCAGCGTAGAGGATAGCAATCAGCCCCAGCATTTT.

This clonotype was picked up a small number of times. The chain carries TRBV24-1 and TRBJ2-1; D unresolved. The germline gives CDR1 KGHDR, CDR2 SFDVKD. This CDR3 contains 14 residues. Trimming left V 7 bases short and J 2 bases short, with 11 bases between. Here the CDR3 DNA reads TGTGCCACCAGGGGGAATACCGCCTACAATGAGCAGTTCTTC. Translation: CATRGNTAYNEQFF.

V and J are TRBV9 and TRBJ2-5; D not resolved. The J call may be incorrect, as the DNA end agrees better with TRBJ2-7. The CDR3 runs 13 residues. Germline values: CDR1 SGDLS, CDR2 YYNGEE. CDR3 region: CASSVRFADEQYF. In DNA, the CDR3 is TGTGCCAGCAGCGTTAGGTTCGCAGACGAGCAGTACTTC.

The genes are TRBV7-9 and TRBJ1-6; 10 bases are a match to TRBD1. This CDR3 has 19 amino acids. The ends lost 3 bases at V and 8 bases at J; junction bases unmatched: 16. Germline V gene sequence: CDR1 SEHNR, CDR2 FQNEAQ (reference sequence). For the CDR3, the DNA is TGTGCCAGCAGCTTGTATGTGGGACAGGGGAATAAAGTGGATTCACCCCTCCACTTT. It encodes CASSLYVGQGNKVDSPLHF.

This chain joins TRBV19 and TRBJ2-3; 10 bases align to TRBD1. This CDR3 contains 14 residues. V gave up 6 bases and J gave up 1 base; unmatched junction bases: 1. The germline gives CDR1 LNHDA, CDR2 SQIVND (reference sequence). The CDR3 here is CASSDRGRTDTQYF. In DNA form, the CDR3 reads TGTGCCAGTAGCGACAGGGGGCGCACAGATACGCAGTATTTT.

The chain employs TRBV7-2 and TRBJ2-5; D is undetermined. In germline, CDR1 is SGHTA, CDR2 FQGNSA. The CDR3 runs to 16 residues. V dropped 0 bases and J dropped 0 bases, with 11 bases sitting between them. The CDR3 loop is CASSLAWGRYQETQYF. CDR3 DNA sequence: TGTGCCAGCAGCTTAGCGTGGGGAAGGTACCAAGAGACCCAGTACTTC.

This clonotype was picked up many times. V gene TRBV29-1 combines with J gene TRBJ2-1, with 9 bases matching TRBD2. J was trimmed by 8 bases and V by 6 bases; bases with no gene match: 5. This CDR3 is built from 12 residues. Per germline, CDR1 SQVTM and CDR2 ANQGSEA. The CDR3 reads CSVPSGNYEQFF. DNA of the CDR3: TGCAGCGTCCCTAGCGGGAACTATGAGCAGTTCTTC.

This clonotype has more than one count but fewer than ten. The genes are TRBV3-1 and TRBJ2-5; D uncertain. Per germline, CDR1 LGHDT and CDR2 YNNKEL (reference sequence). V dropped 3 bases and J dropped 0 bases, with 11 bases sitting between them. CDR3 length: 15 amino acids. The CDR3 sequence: CASSHAKRYQETQYF. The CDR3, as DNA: TGTGCCAGCAGCCATGCAAAGAGGTACCAAGAGACCCAGTACTTC.

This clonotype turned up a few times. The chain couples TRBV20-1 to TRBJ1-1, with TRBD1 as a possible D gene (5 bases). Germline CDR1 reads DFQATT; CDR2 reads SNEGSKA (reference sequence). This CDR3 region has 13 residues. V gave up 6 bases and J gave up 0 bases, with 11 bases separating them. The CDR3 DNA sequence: TGCAGTGCCCCTCGACAGCTGAACACTGAAGCTTTCTTT. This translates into CSAPRQLNTEAFF.

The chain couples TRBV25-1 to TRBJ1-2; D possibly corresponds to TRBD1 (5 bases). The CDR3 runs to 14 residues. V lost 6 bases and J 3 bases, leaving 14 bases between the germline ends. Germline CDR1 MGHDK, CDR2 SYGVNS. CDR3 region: CASRPLTVHYGYTF. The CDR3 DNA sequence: TGTGCCAGCAGACCCCTGACAGTACACTATGGCTACACCTTC.

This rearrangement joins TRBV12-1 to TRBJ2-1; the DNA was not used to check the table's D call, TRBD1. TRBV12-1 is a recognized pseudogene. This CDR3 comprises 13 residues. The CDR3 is CASSPGGAHEQFF. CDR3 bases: TGTGCCAGCAGCCCGGGGGGGGCCCATGAGCAGTTCTTC.